The clone carrying this TCR beta chain was seen repeatedly, ten times or more. Amplification targeted TCR beta CDR3 regions from RNA transcripts. HTBI primers drove first-round RT-PCR of the TCR CDR3. TCRdb used MiXCR to reprocess the multiplex PCR reads, holding one entry per CDR3 protein. The sample has about 300,000 distinct CDR3 sequences; roughly 13% are singletons. From germline, CDR1 is DFQATT and CDR2 SNEGSKA (reference sequence). This CDR3 is 13 amino acids long. In patients aged 18 to 65, hyperthyroidism was newly diagnosed, with duration under 2 months. This record comes from a study of T cells in Graves' hyperthyroidism and ophthalmopathy.

The sequenced material came from blood. The chain recombines TRBV20-1 with TRBJ2-1; TRBD2 aligns across 7 bases. The sequence derives from a woman aged 25 to 39 with Graves' hyperthyroidism that later progressed to Graves' ophthalmopathy. The CDR3 spells CSALAVTYNEQFF. CDR3 bases: TGCAGCGCGCTAGCGGTGACCTACAATGAGCAGTTCTTC.